This section outlines one T cell receptor (beta chain) sequence together with its context. The target antigen is unknown. Germline CDR1 is MNHNY and CDR2 is SVGAGI (reference sequence). V was cut by 8 bases and J by 7 bases, with 14 bases left in between. The CDR3 is 12 residues long. Both 60 Vbeta primers and 13 Jbeta primers went into the PCR. Libraries were prepared by immunoSEQ multiplex PCR; TCRdb keeps only in-frame clonotypes and omits some of them. The repertoire holds about 64,000 clones, with less than 70% as singletons. The data are from a study of cytomegalovirus exposure and HLA in healthy donors. Findings and caveats of the study: The productive fraction for most TCR beta V segments was about 87% or about 30% in an earlier analysis. When the data were analyzed later, several of the most significant clusters appeared to be linked to common viral pathogens. There were under 200 TCR beta chains listed as cytomegalovirus-associated.

This clonotype was obtained from a woman between 50 and 59 years old in good health and CMV-seronegative. The sequencing sample was made of PBMCs. The V call is TRBV6-6, the J call TRBJ1-2; D gene unclear. For the CDR3, the DNA is TGTGCCAGCGGCTACGCGGGGATTGGCTACACCTTC. Amino acids: CASGYAGIGYTF.